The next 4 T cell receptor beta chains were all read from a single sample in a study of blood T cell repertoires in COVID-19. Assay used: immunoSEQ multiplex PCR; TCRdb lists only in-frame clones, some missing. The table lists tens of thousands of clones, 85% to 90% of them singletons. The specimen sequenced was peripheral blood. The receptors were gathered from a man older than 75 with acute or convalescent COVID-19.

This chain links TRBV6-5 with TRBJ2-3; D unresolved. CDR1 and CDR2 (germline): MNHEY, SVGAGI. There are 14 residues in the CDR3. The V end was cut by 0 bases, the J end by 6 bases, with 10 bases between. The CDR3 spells CASSYSGRLDTQYF. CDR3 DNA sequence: TGTGCCAGCAGTTACTCGGGCAGATTGGATACGCAGTATTTT.

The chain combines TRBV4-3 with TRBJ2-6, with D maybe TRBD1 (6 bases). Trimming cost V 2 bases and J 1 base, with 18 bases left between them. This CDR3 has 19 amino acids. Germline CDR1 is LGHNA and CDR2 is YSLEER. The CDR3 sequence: CASSQRGGGPFSGANVLTF. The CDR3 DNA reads TGCGCCAGCAGCCAAAGGGGTGGGGGCCCCTTTTCTGGGGCCAACGTCCTGACTTTC.

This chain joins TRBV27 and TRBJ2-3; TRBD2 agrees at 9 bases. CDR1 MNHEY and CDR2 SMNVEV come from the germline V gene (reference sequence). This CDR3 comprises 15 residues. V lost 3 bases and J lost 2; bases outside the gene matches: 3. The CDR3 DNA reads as TGTGCCAGCAGTTTGCGGGGGGGGTACACAGATACGCAGTATTTT. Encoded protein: CASSLRGGYTDTQYF.

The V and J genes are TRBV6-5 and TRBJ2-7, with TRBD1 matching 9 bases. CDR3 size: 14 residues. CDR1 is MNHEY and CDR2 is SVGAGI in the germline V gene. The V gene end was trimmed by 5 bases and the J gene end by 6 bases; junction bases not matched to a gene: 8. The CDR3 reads CASSPGTGLREQYF. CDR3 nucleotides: TGTGCCAGCAGTCCCGGGACAGGGTTACGCGAGCAGTACTTC.